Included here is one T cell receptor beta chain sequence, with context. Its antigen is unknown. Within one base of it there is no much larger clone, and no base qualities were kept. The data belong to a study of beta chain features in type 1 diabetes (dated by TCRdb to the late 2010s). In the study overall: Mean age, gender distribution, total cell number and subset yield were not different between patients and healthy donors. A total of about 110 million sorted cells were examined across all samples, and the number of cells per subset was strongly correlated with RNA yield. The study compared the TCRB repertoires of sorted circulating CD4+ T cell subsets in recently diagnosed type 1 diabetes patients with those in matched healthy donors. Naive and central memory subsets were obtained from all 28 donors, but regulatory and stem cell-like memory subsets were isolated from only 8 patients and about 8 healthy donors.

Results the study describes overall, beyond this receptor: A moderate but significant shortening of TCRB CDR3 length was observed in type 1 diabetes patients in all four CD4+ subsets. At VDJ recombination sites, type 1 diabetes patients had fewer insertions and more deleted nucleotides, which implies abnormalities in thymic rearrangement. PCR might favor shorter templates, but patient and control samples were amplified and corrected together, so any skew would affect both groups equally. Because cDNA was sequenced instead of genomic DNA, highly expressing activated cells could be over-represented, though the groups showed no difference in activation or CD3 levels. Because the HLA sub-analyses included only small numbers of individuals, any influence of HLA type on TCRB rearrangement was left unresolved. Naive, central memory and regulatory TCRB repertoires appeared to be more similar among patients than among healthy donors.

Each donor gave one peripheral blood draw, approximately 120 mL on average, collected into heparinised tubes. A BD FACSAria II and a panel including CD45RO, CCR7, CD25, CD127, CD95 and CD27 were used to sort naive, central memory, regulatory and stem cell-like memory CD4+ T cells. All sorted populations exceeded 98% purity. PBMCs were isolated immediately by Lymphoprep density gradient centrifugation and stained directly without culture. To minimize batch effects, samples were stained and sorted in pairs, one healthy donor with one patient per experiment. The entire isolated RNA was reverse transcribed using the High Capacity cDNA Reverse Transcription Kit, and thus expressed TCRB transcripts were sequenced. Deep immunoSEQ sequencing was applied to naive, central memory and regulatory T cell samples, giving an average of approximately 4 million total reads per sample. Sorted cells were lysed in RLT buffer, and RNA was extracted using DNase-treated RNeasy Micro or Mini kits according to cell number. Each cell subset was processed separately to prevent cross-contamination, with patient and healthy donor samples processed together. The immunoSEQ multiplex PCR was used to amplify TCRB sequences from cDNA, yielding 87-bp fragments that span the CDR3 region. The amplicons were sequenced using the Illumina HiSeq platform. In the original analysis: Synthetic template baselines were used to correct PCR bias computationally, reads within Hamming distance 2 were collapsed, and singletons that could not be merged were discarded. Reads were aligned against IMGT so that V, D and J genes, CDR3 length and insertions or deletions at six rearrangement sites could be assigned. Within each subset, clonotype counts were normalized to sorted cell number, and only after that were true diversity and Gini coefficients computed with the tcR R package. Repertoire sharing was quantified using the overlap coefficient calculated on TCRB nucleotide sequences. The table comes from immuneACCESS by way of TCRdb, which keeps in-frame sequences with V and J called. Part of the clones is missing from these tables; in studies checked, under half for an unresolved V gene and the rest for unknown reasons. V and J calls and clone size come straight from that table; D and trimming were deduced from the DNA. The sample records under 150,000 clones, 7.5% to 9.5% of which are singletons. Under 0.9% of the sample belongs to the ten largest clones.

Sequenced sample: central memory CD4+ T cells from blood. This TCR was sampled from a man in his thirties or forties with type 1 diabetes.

CDR3 loop: CASRLPGTSGSYEQYF. The nucleotide sequence reads as follows: TGTGCCAGCAGACTACCCGGGACTAGCGGTTCCTACGAGCAGTACTTC. The V and J genes are TRBV28 and TRBJ2-7, with 11 bases in between that match TRBD2. Based on the germline V gene, the CDR1 and CDR2 sequences are MDHEN and SYDVKM. V lost 6 bases and J lost 1 base, and the count of bases not matched to a germline gene is 8. There are 16 amino acids in the CDR3, from cysteine to phenylalanine inclusive. Of the read, only the CDR3 DNA is kept; its 48 bases are in frame from base 1. Reference TRBV28 and TRBJ2-7 proteins supply the regions before and after the CDR3; the full variable domain is: DVKVTQSSRYLVKRTGEKVFLECVQDMDHENMFWYRQDPGLGLRLIYFSYDVKMKEKGDIPEGYSVSREKKERFSLILESASTNQTSMYLCASRLPGTSGSYEQYFGPGTRLTVT.